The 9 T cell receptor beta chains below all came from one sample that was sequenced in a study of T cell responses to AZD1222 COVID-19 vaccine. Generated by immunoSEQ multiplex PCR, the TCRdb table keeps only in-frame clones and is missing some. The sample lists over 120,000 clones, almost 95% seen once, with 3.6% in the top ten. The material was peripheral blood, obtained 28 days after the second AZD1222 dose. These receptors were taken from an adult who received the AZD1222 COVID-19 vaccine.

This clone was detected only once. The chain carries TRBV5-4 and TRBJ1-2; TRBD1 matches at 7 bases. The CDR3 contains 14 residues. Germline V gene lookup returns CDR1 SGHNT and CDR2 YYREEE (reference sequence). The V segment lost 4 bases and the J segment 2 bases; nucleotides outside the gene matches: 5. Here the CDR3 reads CASSPTGVNYGYTF. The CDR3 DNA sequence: TGTGCCAGCAGCCCCACAGGGGTCAACTATGGCTACACCTTC.

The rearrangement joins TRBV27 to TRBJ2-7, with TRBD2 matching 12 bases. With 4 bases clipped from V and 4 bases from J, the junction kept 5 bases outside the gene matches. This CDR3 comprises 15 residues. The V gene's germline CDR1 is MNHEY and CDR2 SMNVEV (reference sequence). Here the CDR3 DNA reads TGTGCCAGCAGTTCACTAGCGGGAGGAGGTTACGAGCAGTACTTC. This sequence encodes CASSSLAGGGYEQYF.

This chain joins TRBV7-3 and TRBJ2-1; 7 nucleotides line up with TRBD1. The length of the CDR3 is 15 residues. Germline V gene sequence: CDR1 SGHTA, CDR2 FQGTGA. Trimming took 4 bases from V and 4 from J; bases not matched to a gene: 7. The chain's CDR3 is CASSSGGAEYNEQFF. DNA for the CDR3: TGTGCCAGCAGCTCAGGGGGTGCGGAGTACAATGAGCAGTTCTTC.

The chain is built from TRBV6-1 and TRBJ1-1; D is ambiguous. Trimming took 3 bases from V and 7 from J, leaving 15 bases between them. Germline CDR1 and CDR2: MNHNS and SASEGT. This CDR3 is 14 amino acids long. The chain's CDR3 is CASSDTLSGYEAFF. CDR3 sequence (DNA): TGTGCCAGCAGTGACACCCTGAGCGGGTATGAAGCTTTCTTT.

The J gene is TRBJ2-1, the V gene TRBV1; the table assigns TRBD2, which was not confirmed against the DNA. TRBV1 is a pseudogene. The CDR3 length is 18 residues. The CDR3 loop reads CTSSPFVPAKSSYNEQFF. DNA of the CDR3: TGCACCAGCAGCCCTTTTGTCCCAGCGAAGAGCTCCTACAATGAGCAGTTCTTC.

This chain's CDR3 is CASSQAAEGGEQYF. Written as DNA, the CDR3 is TGTGCCAGCAGCCAAGCCGCGGAAGGGGGCGAGCAGTACTTC. V and J are TRBV3-1 (or the pseudogene TRBV3-2) and TRBJ2-7; tentatively, D is TRBD1 (6 bases). Germline V CDR1 and CDR2: LGHDT, YNNKEL (reference sequence). The CDR3 totals 14 residues. Trimming shortened V by 1 base and J by 6 bases, and 13 bases separated the two germline ends.

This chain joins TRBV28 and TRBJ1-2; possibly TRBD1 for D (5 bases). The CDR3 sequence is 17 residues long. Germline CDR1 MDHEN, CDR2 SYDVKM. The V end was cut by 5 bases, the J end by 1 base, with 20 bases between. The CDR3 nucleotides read TGTGCCAGCAGTACCTCCGGGACCAACCCCGTTAACTATGGCTACACCTTC. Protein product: CASSTSGTNPVNYGYTF.

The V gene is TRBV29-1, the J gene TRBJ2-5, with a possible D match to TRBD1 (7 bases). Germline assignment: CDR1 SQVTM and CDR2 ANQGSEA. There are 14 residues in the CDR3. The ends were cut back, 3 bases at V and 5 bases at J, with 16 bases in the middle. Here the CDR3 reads CSVDDQGGWETQYF. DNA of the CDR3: TGCAGCGTTGATGACCAGGGGGGTTGGGAGACCCAGTACTTC.

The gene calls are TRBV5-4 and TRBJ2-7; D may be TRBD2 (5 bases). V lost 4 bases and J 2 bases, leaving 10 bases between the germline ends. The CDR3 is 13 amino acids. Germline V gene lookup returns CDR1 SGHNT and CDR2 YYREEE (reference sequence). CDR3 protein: CASSPAGPYEQYF. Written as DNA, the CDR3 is TGTGCCAGCAGCCCGGCGGGCCCCTACGAGCAGTACTTC.